Listed below are T cell receptor beta chains from one sample, sequenced in a study of blood T cell repertoires in COVID-19. Assay: immunoSEQ multiplex PCR; the TCRdb copy retains only in-frame clones and omits some. Of about 260,000 clones in the sample, 65% to 85% were seen once. The sample taken for sequencing was peripheral blood. The receptor set was obtained from a woman aged 40 to 49 who had recovered from COVID-19. The CDR3 runs from the conserved cysteine through the conserved F or W. The D gene is left open where the match is weak. Some rows have no size entry. The others give once, few or many, or a class for an expanded clone.

J gene: TRBJ1-6
D gene: TRBD1
clone size: NA
V gene: TRBV6-5
CDR3 protein: CASSYSTGANSPLHF
CDR3 DNA: TGTGCCAGCAGTTACTCGACAGGGGCCAATTCACCCCTCCACTTT

J gene: TRBJ1-2
D gene: NA
clone size: NA
V gene: TRBV4-2
CDR3 protein: CASSQDVPPVGYTF
CDR3 DNA: TGTGCCAGCAGCCAAGATGTTCCCCCAGTCGGCTACACCTTC

J gene: TRBJ2-5
D gene: NA
clone size: once
V gene: TRBV11-1
CDR3 protein: CASSLLGGIMETQYF
CDR3 DNA: TGTGCCAGCAGCTTACTAGGAGGTATTATGGAGACCCAGTACTTC

J gene: TRBJ1-2
D gene: TRBD1
clone size: NA
V gene: TRBV19
CDR3 protein: CASTGGGYGYTF
CDR3 DNA: TGTGCCAGTACAGGGGGCGGGTATGGCTACACCTTC

J gene: TRBJ1-1
D gene: NA
clone size: once
V gene: TRBV5-1
CDR3 protein: CASSLEQGGTEAFF
CDR3 DNA: TGCGCCAGCAGCTTGGAACAAGGGGGCACTGAAGCTTTCTTT

J gene: TRBJ1-3
D gene: NA
clone size: NA
V gene: TRBV6-5
CDR3 protein: CASRTGSGNTIYF
CDR3 DNA: TGTGCCAGCAGAACAGGTTCTGGAAACACCATATATTTT

J gene: TRBJ1-4
D gene: NA
clone size: NA
V gene: TRBV28
CDR3 protein: CASSLIEEKLFF
CDR3 DNA: TGTGCCAGCTCCCTGATAGAGGAAAAACTGTTTTTT

J gene: TRBJ2-3
D gene: NA
clone size: NA
V gene: TRBV3-1/TRBV3-2
CDR3 protein: CASSQGLGVKYF
CDR3 DNA: TGTGCCAGCAGCCAAGGACTAGGAGTTAAGTATTTT

J gene: TRBJ1-1
D gene: TRBD1
clone size: NA
V gene: TRBV11-3
CDR3 protein: CASTSGGAGTEAFF
CDR3 DNA: TGTGCCAGCACCTCAGGGGGCGCGGGCACTGAAGCTTTCTTT

J gene: TRBJ1-3
D gene: NA
clone size: NA
V gene: TRBV20-1
CDR3 protein: CSASKSGAGNTIYF
CDR3 DNA: TGCAGTGCTAGTAAATCAGGGGCTGGAAACACCATATATTTT

J gene: TRBJ1-1
D gene: TRBD1
clone size: few
V gene: TRBV10-3
CDR3 protein: CAITTDRGAEAFF
CDR3 DNA: TGTGCCATCACCACGGACAGGGGCGCTGAAGCTTTCTTT

J gene: TRBJ1-1
D gene: NA
clone size: NA
V gene: TRBV3-1/TRBV3-2
CDR3 protein: CASSPPRPLSNTEAFF
CDR3 DNA: TGTGCCAGCAGCCCCCCCCGCCCACTTTCGAACACTGAAGCTTTCTTT

J gene: TRBJ1-2
D gene: NA
clone size: NA
V gene: TRBV3-1/TRBV3-2
CDR3 protein: CASSQKRQGPVAGYTF
CDR3 DNA: TGTGCCAGCAGCCAAAAACGGCAGGGGCCCGTGGCCGGCTACACCTTC

J gene: TRBJ2-1
D gene: NA
clone size: NA
V gene: TRBV24-1
CDR3 protein: CATSDFRQGTGNEQFF
CDR3 DNA: TGTGCCACCAGTGATTTTCGGCAGGGGACGGGCAATGAGCAGTTCTTC

J gene: TRBJ1-1
D gene: NA
clone size: NA
V gene: TRBV10-3
CDR3 protein: CAISESEEGWAEAFF
CDR3 DNA: TGTGCCATCAGTGAGTCGGAAGAGGGATGGGCTGAAGCTTTCTTT

J gene: TRBJ1-5
D gene: TRBD1
clone size: NA
V gene: TRBV27
CDR3 protein: CASRTGNSNQPQHF
CDR3 DNA: TGTGCCAGCAGGACAGGGAATAGCAATCAGCCCCAGCATTTT

J gene: TRBJ2-1
D gene: TRBD2
clone size: few
V gene: TRBV27
CDR3 protein: CASSLSASGGNKHFF
CDR3 DNA: TGTGCCAGCAGTTTATCGGCTAGCGGGGGGAACAAGCATTTCTTC

J gene: TRBJ2-5
D gene: NA
clone size: NA
V gene: TRBV27
CDR3 protein: CAVGTRAGEETQYF
CDR3 DNA: TGTGCCGTCGGAACGAGGGCGGGTGAAGAGACCCAGTACTTC

J gene: TRBJ1-2
D gene: TRBD1
clone size: NA
V gene: TRBV7-2
CDR3 protein: CASSLGDRVGGYTF
CDR3 DNA: TGTGCCAGCAGCTTAGGGGACAGGGTGGGCGGCTACACCTTC

J gene: TRBJ2-1
D gene: NA
clone size: once
V gene: TRBV24-1
CDR3 protein: CATSDNTGRYYNEQFF
CDR3 DNA: TGTGCCACCAGTGACAATACAGGGCGGTACTACAATGAGCAGTTCTTC

J gene: TRBJ1-2
D gene: NA
clone size: NA
V gene: TRBV15
CDR3 protein: CATSREGRIYGYTF
CDR3 DNA: TGTGCCACCAGCAGAGAGGGCCGCATCTATGGCTACACCTTC

J gene: TRBJ1-1
D gene: TRBD1
clone size: NA
V gene: TRBV7-9
CDR3 protein: CASSLRSGGTMNTEAFF
CDR3 DNA: TGTGCCAGCAGCTTACGGTCAGGGGGGACCATGAACACTGAAGCTTTCTTT

J gene: TRBJ2-7
D gene: NA
clone size: NA
V gene: TRBV9
CDR3 protein: CASSPAAGAFYYEQYF
CDR3 DNA: TGTGCCAGCAGCCCTGCGGCGGGGGCCTTCTACTACGAGCAGTACTTC

J gene: TRBJ1-6
D gene: TRBD1
clone size: few
V gene: TRBV5-4
CDR3 protein: CASSRGDRGVNSPLHF
CDR3 DNA: TGTGCCAGCAGCAGAGGTGACAGGGGGGTTAATTCACCCCTCCACTTT

J gene: TRBJ2-7
D gene: NA
clone size: NA
V gene: TRBV30
CDR3 protein: CAWSQGIGPYEQYF
CDR3 DNA: TGTGCCTGGAGTCAGGGGATCGGACCCTACGAGCAGTACTTC

J gene: TRBJ2-5
D gene: TRBD2
clone size: NA
V gene: TRBV11-2
CDR3 protein: CASSLMLRGGQETQYF
CDR3 DNA: TGTGCCAGCAGCTTGATGTTGCGGGGGGGACAAGAGACCCAGTACTTC

J gene: TRBJ1-1
D gene: TRBD1
clone size: once
V gene: TRBV18
CDR3 protein: CASSLGQANTEAFF
CDR3 DNA: TGTGCCAGCTCACTTGGACAGGCGAACACTGAAGCTTTCTTT

J gene: TRBJ1-5
D gene: NA
clone size: NA
V gene: TRBV19
CDR3 protein: CASSIDFDQPQHF
CDR3 DNA: TGTGCCAGTAGTATAGATTTCGATCAGCCCCAGCATTTT

J gene: TRBJ2-7
D gene: NA
clone size: NA
V gene: TRBV7-9
CDR3 protein: CASSLASGGNYEQYF
CDR3 DNA: TGTGCCAGCAGCTTAGCGTCGGGCGGGAACTACGAGCAGTACTTC

J gene: TRBJ1-2
D gene: NA
clone size: NA
V gene: TRBV12-3/TRBV12-4
CDR3 protein: CASSTLTSSGYTF
CDR3 DNA: TGTGCCAGCAGTACACTGACTTCGTCGGGCTACACCTTC

J gene: TRBJ2-5
D gene: NA
clone size: NA
V gene: TRBV4-2
CDR3 protein: CASSQDTQAFRETQYF
CDR3 DNA: TGTGCCAGCAGCCAAGATACACAGGCATTTAGAGAGACCCAGTACTTC

J gene: TRBJ1-2
D gene: TRBD1
clone size: NA
V gene: TRBV10-3
CDR3 protein: CAITLDRKGYGYTF
CDR3 DNA: TGTGCCATCACTCTGGACAGGAAAGGCTATGGCTACACCTTC

J gene: TRBJ2-1
D gene: TRBD2
clone size: NA
V gene: TRBV5-1
CDR3 protein: CASSLVTSVGSGEQFF
CDR3 DNA: TGCGCCAGCAGCTTGGTGACTAGCGTGGGAAGTGGTGAGCAGTTCTTC

J gene: TRBJ1-2
D gene: NA
clone size: NA
V gene: TRBV11-3
CDR3 protein: CASSLTINYGYTF
CDR3 DNA: TGTGCCAGCAGCTTGACAATTAACTATGGCTACACCTTC

J gene: TRBJ2-3
D gene: NA
clone size: NA
V gene: TRBV4-2
CDR3 protein: CASSQGGGGSSTDTQYF
CDR3 DNA: TGTGCCAGCAGCCAAGGGGGCGGGGGCTCGAGCACAGATACGCAGTATTTT

J gene: TRBJ1-5
D gene: TRBD1
clone size: NA
V gene: TRBV6-2/TRBV6-3
CDR3 protein: CASSYPTGFYSNQPQHF
CDR3 DNA: TGTGCCAGCAGTTACCCGACAGGGTTTTATAGCAATCAGCCCCAGCATTTT

J gene: TRBJ1-2
D gene: NA
clone size: NA
V gene: TRBV6-1
CDR3 protein: CASSDIYGYTF
CDR3 DNA: TGTGCCAGCAGTGACATCTATGGCTACACCTTC

J gene: TRBJ1-1
D gene: NA
clone size: NA
V gene: TRBV27
CDR3 protein: CASSLPPGEAFF
CDR3 DNA: TGTGCCAGCAGTTTACCGCCAGGTGAAGCTTTCTTT

J gene: TRBJ2-2
D gene: TRBD1
clone size: NA
V gene: TRBV4-2
CDR3 protein: CASSQADRALITGELFF
CDR3 DNA: TGTGCCAGCAGCCAAGCTGACAGGGCATTAATCACCGGGGAGCTGTTTTTT

J gene: TRBJ2-7
D gene: NA
clone size: NA
V gene: TRBV28
CDR3 protein: CASGEQVSLTYEQYF
CDR3 DNA: TGTGCCAGCGGCGAACAGGTCTCCCTTACTTACGAGCAGTACTTC

J gene: TRBJ2-5
D gene: NA
clone size: NA
V gene: TRBV4-1
CDR3 protein: CASSRQGKGETQYF
CDR3 DNA: TGCGCCAGCAGCCGTCAGGGGAAAGGAGAGACCCAGTACTTC

J gene: TRBJ2-7
D gene: NA
clone size: few
V gene: TRBV7-9
CDR3 protein: CASSSLRTSRSYEQYF
CDR3 DNA: TGTGCCAGCAGCTCCCTTCGGACAAGCCGCTCCTACGAGCAGTACTTC

J gene: TRBJ1-4
D gene: NA
clone size: NA
V gene: TRBV30
CDR3 protein: CAWSVWRETNEKLFF
CDR3 DNA: TGTGCCTGGAGTGTATGGCGGGAAACTAATGAAAAACTGTTTTTT

J gene: TRBJ2-4
D gene: TRBD2
clone size: NA
V gene: TRBV5-1
CDR3 protein: CASSPESGGAPNIQYF
CDR3 DNA: TGCGCCAGCAGCCCCGAGAGCGGGGGGGCCCCTAACATTCAGTACTTC

J gene: TRBJ1-5
D gene: NA
clone size: NA
V gene: TRBV6-5
CDR3 protein: CASSYTGINQPQHF
CDR3 DNA: TGTGCCAGCAGTTACACAGGTATCAATCAGCCCCAGCATTTT

J gene: TRBJ1-2
D gene: TRBD1
clone size: NA
V gene: TRBV15
CDR3 protein: CATREGGTGIFDGYTF
CDR3 DNA: TGTGCCACCAGGGAGGGCGGGACAGGGATCTTTGATGGCTACACCTTC

J gene: TRBJ1-4
D gene: TRBD1
clone size: NA
V gene: TRBV30
CDR3 protein: CAWSATGGGEKLFF
CDR3 DNA: TGTGCCTGGAGTGCCACAGGGGGGGGTGAAAAACTGTTTTTT

J gene: TRBJ2-5
D gene: TRBD1
clone size: NA
V gene: TRBV10-3
CDR3 protein: CAISPGQGEETQYF
CDR3 DNA: TGTGCCATCAGTCCCGGACAGGGGGAAGAGACCCAGTACTTC

J gene: TRBJ1-1
D gene: NA
clone size: NA
V gene: TRBV6-5
CDR3 protein: CASRVRVGDGAFF
CDR3 DNA: TGTGCCAGCAGAGTAAGGGTAGGGGATGGAGCTTTCTTT

J gene: TRBJ1-6
D gene: TRBD1
clone size: NA
V gene: TRBV27
CDR3 protein: CASRRGSRSYNSPLHF
CDR3 DNA: TGTGCCAGTCGCAGGGGGAGTCGGTCCTATAATTCACCCCTCCACTTT

J gene: TRBJ1-2
D gene: TRBD1
clone size: once
V gene: TRBV6-5
CDR3 protein: CASSPWDRTSYGYTF
CDR3 DNA: TGTGCCAGCAGCCCCTGGGACAGGACTTCCTATGGCTACACCTTC

J gene: TRBJ2-2
D gene: NA
clone size: NA
V gene: TRBV5-8
CDR3 protein: CASSEQGNTGELFF
CDR3 DNA: TGTGCCAGCAGCGAACAGGGGAACACCGGGGAGCTGTTTTTT

J gene: TRBJ2-4
D gene: TRBD2
clone size: once
V gene: TRBV3-1/TRBV3-2
CDR3 protein: CASSQVNGGRDIQYF
CDR3 DNA: TGTGCCAGCAGCCAAGTTAACGGGGGGAGGGACATTCAGTACTTC

J gene: TRBJ2-7
D gene: NA
clone size: NA
V gene: TRBV28
CDR3 protein: CASNPGGTLWAYEQYF
CDR3 DNA: TGTGCCAGCAACCCCGGCGGGACCCTTTGGGCCTACGAGCAGTACTTC